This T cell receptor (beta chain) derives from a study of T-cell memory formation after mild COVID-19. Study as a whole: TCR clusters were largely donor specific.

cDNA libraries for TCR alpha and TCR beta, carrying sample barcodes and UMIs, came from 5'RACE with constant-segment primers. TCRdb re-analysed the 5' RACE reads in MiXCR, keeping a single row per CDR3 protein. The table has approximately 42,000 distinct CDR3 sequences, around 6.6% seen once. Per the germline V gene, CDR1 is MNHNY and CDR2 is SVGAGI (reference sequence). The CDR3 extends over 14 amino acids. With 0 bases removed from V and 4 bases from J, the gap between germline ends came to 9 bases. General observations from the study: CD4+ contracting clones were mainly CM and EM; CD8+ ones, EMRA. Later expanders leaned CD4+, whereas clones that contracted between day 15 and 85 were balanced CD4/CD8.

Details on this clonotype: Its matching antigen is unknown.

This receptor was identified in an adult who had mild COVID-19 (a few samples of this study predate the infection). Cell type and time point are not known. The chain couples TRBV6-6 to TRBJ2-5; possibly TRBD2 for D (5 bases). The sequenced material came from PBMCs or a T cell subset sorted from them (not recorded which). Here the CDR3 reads CASSYSRGGETQYF. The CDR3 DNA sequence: TGTGCCAGCAGTTACTCTAGAGGAGGAGAGACCCAGTACTTC.